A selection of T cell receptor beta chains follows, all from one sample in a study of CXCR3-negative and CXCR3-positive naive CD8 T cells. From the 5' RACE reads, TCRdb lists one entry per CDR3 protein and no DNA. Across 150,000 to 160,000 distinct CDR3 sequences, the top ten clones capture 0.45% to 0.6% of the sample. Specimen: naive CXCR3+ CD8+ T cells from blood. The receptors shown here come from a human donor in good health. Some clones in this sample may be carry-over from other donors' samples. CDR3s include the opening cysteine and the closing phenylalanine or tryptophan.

CQPRPGQGNYLAFF	TRBV29-1	TRBJ1-1
CASSQDRGSYYGYTF	TRBV5-1	TRBJ1-2
CSASGRNTGELFF	TRBV20-1	TRBJ2-2
CATSTGGESTDTQYF	TRBV15	TRBJ2-3
CASSFLGPRTYEQYF	TRBV7-9	TRBJ2-7
CASSFGFYEQYF	TRBV28	TRBJ2-7
CASSESTGEDHEKLFF	TRBV25-1	TRBJ1-4
CASSLGREQFF	TRBV12-3/TRBV12-4	TRBJ2-1
CSVERGQESEAFF	TRBV29-1	TRBJ1-1
CASSAVIYQETQYF	TRBV7-9	TRBJ2-5
CSVDGSGAMNTEAFF	TRBV29-1	TRBJ1-1
CASSPQPGGSHEQYF	TRBV5-1	TRBJ2-7
CASSQILGGSLYEQYF	TRBV4-2	TRBJ2-7
CASSQTLGATSNQPQHF	TRBV4-2	TRBJ1-5
CASSQGITAQETQYF	TRBV4-1	TRBJ2-5
CASSLYRGNTGELFF	TRBV11-3	TRBJ2-2
CASSIPDRGSNSPLHF	TRBV19	TRBJ1-6
CASSLEVAALVGAEAFF	TRBV7-9	TRBJ1-1
CSAREGPRDEQFF	TRBV20-1	TRBJ2-1
CASSPPTGELFF	TRBV12-3/TRBV12-4	TRBJ2-2
CASSLTTGANTEAFF	TRBV4-3	TRBJ1-1
CSASPLDRNTEAFF	TRBV20-1	TRBJ1-1
CASVDITEAFF	TRBV7-9	TRBJ1-1
CASSLGQNQPQHF	TRBV7-2	TRBJ1-5
CASSHENTGELFF	TRBV14	TRBJ2-2
CASSRTGENQPQHF	TRBV4-1	TRBJ1-5
CASSLSVTPYEQYF	TRBV28	TRBJ2-7
CASSYETGPGANEKLFF	TRBV6-5	TRBJ1-4
CSARVSGRPSYEQYF	TRBV20-1	TRBJ2-7
CASSLTGTFPMNTEAFF	TRBV5-1	TRBJ1-1
CSVEVYNEQFF	TRBV29-1	TRBJ2-1
CASLGAGRLDTQYF	TRBV7-9	TRBJ2-3
CATSRPYYLETQYF	TRBV15	TRBJ2-5
CASSYPRTTTGELFF	TRBV28	TRBJ2-2
CAWSVRVDEQFF	TRBV30	TRBJ2-1
CSASRLGGGSYEQYF	TRBV20-1	TRBJ2-7
CAIQTGVIDEQFF	TRBV28	TRBJ2-1
CASRGPPSYNEQFF	TRBV3-1	TRBJ2-1
CASSFSADTQYF	TRBV7-8	TRBJ2-3
CASSQDQMFGFGANYEQYF	TRBV14	TRBJ2-7
CSARDGIGGTHEQYF	TRBV20-1	TRBJ2-7
CATSDRHYNEQFF	TRBV24-1	TRBJ2-1
CASSFLSPEGIETQYF	TRBV7-9	TRBJ2-5
CASSLLLRNEKLFF	TRBV12-3/TRBV12-4	TRBJ1-4
CSVEGTPDYIQYF	TRBV29-1	TRBJ2-4
CASSLGSTGELFF	TRBV7-3	TRBJ2-2
CASSTGTGAPNEQFF	TRBV7-8	TRBJ2-1
CASSLALQGANTEAFF	TRBV12-3/TRBV12-4	TRBJ1-1
CASSLSGQGEENTEAFF	TRBV12-3/TRBV12-4	TRBJ1-1
CASSVSSGWSSYEQYF	TRBV6-2/TRBV6-3	TRBJ2-7
CASSSNSGGDTGELVF	TRBV7-3	TRBJ2-2
CSANPSDSQEQFF	TRBV20-1	TRBJ2-1
CSVTAGAGGDGYTF	TRBV29-1	TRBJ1-2